This record concerns one T cell receptor (beta chain) sequence. Its antigen remains unknown. The record originates from a study of radiation and T cells in renal cell carcinoma. Across the study: Nephrectomy followed 15 Gy stereotactic body radiation by 4 weeks. Study results and caveats: In blood, top tumor clones expanded by 2 weeks, shrinking by 4.

V gave up 0 bases and J gave up 5 bases, with 19 bases separating them. The CDR3 totals 17 residues. The method was immunoSEQ multiplex PCR; TCRdb's version includes in-frame clones alone and lacks a portion of them. The table shows 150,000 or so clones, with approximately 90% occurring only once. Sample time point: baseline pretreatment blood. Treatment of the sample: 15 Gy SBRT to primary tumor, nephrectomy 4 weeks later. After SBRT, blood was collected at 2 and 4 weeks, plus baseline. Clear cell pathology was present in this patient's renal cell carcinoma. V and J are TRBV23-1 and TRBJ2-5; a possible D gene is TRBD2 (6 bases). TRBV23-1 qualifies as an ORF whose function is uncertain. The sequenced sample was blood, obtained from a patient whose treatment included radiotherapy and nephrectomy. The origin of this receptor is a woman in her 70s with renal cell carcinoma. The CDR3 loop reads CASSQSFKEGVKETQYF. The CDR3 nucleotides are TGCGCCAGCAGTCAATCCTTCAAGGAGGGCGTCAAGGAGACCCAGTACTTC.